This TCR beta chain was identified in a study of control samples from healthy donors and cancer patients. Measured with immunoSEQ multiplex PCR; TCRdb has only the in-frame clones, and not every one. Found here are approximately 120,000 clones, around 89% of them singletons; the top ten hold under 20%. Germline CDR1 reads SQVTM; CDR2 reads ANQGSEA. This CDR3 is 13 amino acids long. The V segment lost 6 bases and the J segment 6 bases; nucleotides outside the gene matches: 6. V is TRBV29-1 and J is TRBJ2-1, with 9 bases aligning to TRBD2. Sequencing was performed on blood. This receptor was identified in a woman aged 45-60 years in good health. CDR3 nucleotides: TGCAGCGTAGGGGCGGGAGGGTTCAATGAGCAGTTCTTC. Translating it yields CSVGAGGFNEQFF.